These 14 T cell receptor beta chains share one sample of origin, sequenced in a study of lymphopenia after photon versus proton radiotherapy. TCRdb's copy holds only in-frame clones and misses some; the assay was immunoSEQ multiplex PCR. The table has about 68,000 clones, roughly 88% seen once; the top ten hold approximately 2.9%. The sample here was peripheral blood, taken from a patient treated with photon-based radiotherapy. These receptors were taken from a woman aged 70-85 years with pancreatic cancer.

The J gene is TRBJ2-3, the V gene TRBV11-3, with D hard to call. The CDR3 runs 15 residues. Trimming took off 5 bases at V and 0 bases at J, with 12 bases between the two ends. Germline CDR1 reads SGHNT; CDR2 reads YENEEA. The CDR3 spells CASSPSTSSTDTQYF. CDR3 coding DNA: TGTGCCAGCAGCCCTTCTACCTCTAGCACAGATACGCAGTATTTT.

The CDR3 protein is CASSEGRGTYNEQFF. The CDR3 region has the DNA TGTGCCAGCAGTGAAGGGCGGGGCACCTACAATGAGCAGTTCTTC. The chain uses TRBV2 and TRBJ2-1; TRBD2 is a possible D gene (6 bases). The V gene's germline CDR1 is SNHLY and CDR2 FYNNEI. Trimming removed 1 base at V and 2 bases at J, with 9 bases between. This CDR3 has 15 amino acids.

The genes are TRBV21-1 and TRBJ2-7; the table's D gene call, TRBD2, was not cross checked with the DNA. TRBV21-1 is given as a pseudogene. This CDR3 contains 13 residues. The CDR3 protein is CASGAESPYEQYF. CDR3 sequence (DNA): TGTGCCAGCGGTGCGGAATCACCCTACGAGCAGTACTTC.

The chain has TRBV30 and TRBJ1-5, with TRBD1 matching over 12 bases. J was trimmed by 3 bases and V by 8 bases; bases with no gene match: 2. The germline V gene has CDR1 GTSNPN and CDR2 SVGIG (reference sequence). This CDR3 is 13 amino acids long. CDR3 protein: CARGQGANQPQHF. The CDR3 region has the DNA TGTGCCCGGGGACAGGGGGCCAATCAGCCCCAGCATTTT.

V and J are TRBV27 and TRBJ2-7; D not certain. Trimming took 5 bases from V and 6 from J, leaving 14 bases between them. Germline V CDR1 and CDR2: MNHEY, SMNVEV (reference sequence). The CDR3 runs 13 residues. CDR3 in DNA: TGTGCCAGCAGTAACCCCTTCCCCGCCGAGCAGTACTTC. Translating gives CASSNPFPAEQYF.

The chain links TRBV6-5 to TRBJ2-5; D remains ambiguous. Germline V gene lookup returns CDR1 MNHEY and CDR2 SVGAGI. The V gene lost 6 bases and the J gene lost 5 bases, with 7 bases spanning the gap. This CDR3 has 11 amino acids. CDR3 residues: CASSPGETQYF. The CDR3 nucleotides are TGTGCCAGCAGCCCCGGGGAGACCCAGTACTTC.

V gene TRBV5-1 combines with J gene TRBJ1-2; 7 positions agree with TRBD1. V trimming: 4 bases; J trimming: 4 bases; junction bases outside the gene matches: 7. The CDR3 extends over 14 amino acids. Germline CDR1 SGHRS, CDR2 YFSETQ. DNA of the CDR3: TGCGCCAGCAGCACCGGACAGGCCGGCTATGGCTACACCTTC. As protein: CASSTGQAGYGYTF.

The chain links TRBV29-1 to TRBJ1-3; possible D gene TRBD1, 6 bases. The CDR3 runs 12 residues. The V end lost 6 bases, the J end lost 2 bases, and 8 bases lay between the germline ends. Per germline, CDR1 SQVTM and CDR2 ANQGSEA. The CDR3, as DNA: TGCAGCGTCAGGGGAACTGGAAACACCATATATTTT. This codes for CSVRGTGNTIYF.

The rearrangement links TRBV28 to TRBJ2-5; the match to TRBD2 covers 8 bases. The V gene end was trimmed by 5 bases and the J gene end by 5 bases; junction bases not matched to a gene: 7. This CDR3 spans 14 amino acids. The germline V gene encodes CDR1 MDHEN and CDR2 SYDVKM. This chain's CDR3 is CASSLGGGWETQYF. As DNA, the CDR3 is TGTGCCAGCAGTCTCGGCGGGGGGTGGGAGACCCAGTACTTC.

This clone showed up just once. The chain uses TRBV2 and TRBJ1-4, with 8 bases identical to TRBD1. This CDR3 is 13 amino acids long. Trimming at V came to 10 bases and at J to 8 bases, leaving 9 bases not matched to a gene. Looked up from germline, CDR1 is SNHLY and CDR2 is FYNNEI. The CDR3, as DNA: TGTGCCACTCTCCGGGACAGGAGGGAAAAACTGTTTTTT. Translation gives CATLRDRREKLFF.

The V and J genes are TRBV29-1 and TRBJ2-1, with 7 bases aligning to TRBD1. The V gene's germline CDR1 is SQVTM and CDR2 ANQGSEA. This CDR3 contains 14 residues. Trimming cost V 4 bases and J 4 bases; bases outside gene matches: 7. This CDR3 reads CSVGGGGGYNEQFF. DNA for the CDR3: TGCAGCGTTGGAGGGGGCGGTGGATACAATGAGCAGTTCTTC.

The chain couples TRBV15 to TRBJ2-1, with unresolved D. The germline CDR1 and CDR2 sequences are LNHNV and YYDKDF (reference sequence). CDR3 length: 17 residues. Trimming took off 0 bases at V and 6 bases at J, with 18 bases between the two ends. The CDR3, as DNA: TGTGCCACCAGCAGAGAGGGCGGCAGGTTAACTCCCAATGAGCAGTTCTTC. Its translation is CATSREGGRLTPNEQFF.

The genes are TRBV19 and TRBJ2-5; TRBD2 might be the D (6 bases). Trimming left V 8 bases short and J 4 bases short, with 14 bases between. The CDR3 totals 13 residues. Germline CDR1 LNHDA, CDR2 SQIVND (reference sequence). The CDR3 region has the DNA TGTGCCAGTGCCGGCGGGGCGCGAGAGACCCAGTACTTC. Its translation: CASAGGARETQYF.

The chain links TRBV25-1 to TRBJ2-5; TRBD2 agrees at 10 bases. The V gene end was trimmed by 4 bases and the J gene end by 4 bases; junction bases not matched to a gene: 9. The CDR3 is 16 amino acids. Germline V gene lookup returns CDR1 MGHDK and CDR2 SYGVNS. This CDR3 is CASSVGSGRSRETQYF. CDR3 DNA sequence: TGTGCCAGCAGTGTCGGTAGCGGGAGGTCTAGAGAGACCCAGTACTTC.